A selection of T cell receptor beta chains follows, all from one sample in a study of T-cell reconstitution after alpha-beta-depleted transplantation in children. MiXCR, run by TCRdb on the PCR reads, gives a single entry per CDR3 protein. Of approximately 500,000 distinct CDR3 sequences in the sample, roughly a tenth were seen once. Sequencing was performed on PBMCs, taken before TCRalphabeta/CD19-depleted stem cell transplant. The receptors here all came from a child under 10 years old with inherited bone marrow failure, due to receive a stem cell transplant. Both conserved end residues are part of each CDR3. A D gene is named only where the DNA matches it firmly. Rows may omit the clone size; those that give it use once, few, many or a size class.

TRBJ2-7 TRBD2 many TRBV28 CASSSLWTSGSTYEQYF TGTGCCAGCAGTTCCCTATGGACTAGCGGGAGTACGTACGAGCAGTACTTC
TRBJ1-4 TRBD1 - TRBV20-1 CSASGDRGVEKLFF TGCAGTGCTAGTGGAGACAGGGGAGTTGAAAAACTGTTTTTT
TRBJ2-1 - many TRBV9 CASSVVVGVGYNEQFF TGTGCCAGCAGCGTAGTGGTGGGAGTAGGCTACAATGAGCAGTTCTTC
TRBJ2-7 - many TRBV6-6 CASSTIRGHEQYF TGTGCCAGCAGTACCATCAGGGGACACGAGCAGTACTTC
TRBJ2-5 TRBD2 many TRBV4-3 CASSHLQTSGKETQYF TGCGCCAGCAGCCACCTACAGACTAGCGGAAAAGAGACCCAGTACTTC
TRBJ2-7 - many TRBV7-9 CASSSVRAAEQYF TGTGCCAGCAGCTCTGTGAGGGCAGCCGAGCAGTACTTC
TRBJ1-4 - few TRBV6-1 CASSATGGREKLFF TGTGCCAGCAGCGCAACCGGGGGCCGAGAAAAACTGTTTTTT
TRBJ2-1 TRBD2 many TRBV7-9 CASSLAAGGQGEQFF TGTGCCAGCAGCTTAGCGGCGGGAGGGCAGGGTGAGCAGTTCTTC
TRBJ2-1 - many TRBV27 CASSSFFGSYNEQFF TGTGCCAGCAGTTCTTTCTTTGGCTCCTACAATGAGCAGTTCTTC
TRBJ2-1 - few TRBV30 CAWSAGEGYNEQFF TGTGCCTGGAGCGCAGGGGAAGGGTACAATGAGCAGTTCTTC
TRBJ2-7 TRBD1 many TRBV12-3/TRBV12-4 CASSAQGAVGEQYF TGTGCCAGCAGTGCACAGGGGGCGGTGGGGGAGCAGTACTTC
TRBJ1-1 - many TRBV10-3 CAIQTGTGNTEAFF TGTGCCATCCAAACGGGAACAGGGAACACTGAAGCTTTCTTT
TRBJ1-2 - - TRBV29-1 CSVETGSRYGYTF TGCAGCGTGGAGACAGGCTCCCGCTATGGCTACACCTTC
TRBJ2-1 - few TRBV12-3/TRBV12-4 CASYRAGNHNEQFF TGTGCCAGCTATCGGGCAGGGAATCACAATGAGCAGTTCTTC
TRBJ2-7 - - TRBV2 CATTPGPNSYEQYF TGTGCCACTACACCGGGACCAAACTCCTACGAGCAGTACTTC
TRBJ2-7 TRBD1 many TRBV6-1 CASDPLPGQGINEQYF TGTGCCAGCGATCCCCTCCCGGGACAGGGTATCAACGAGCAGTACTTC
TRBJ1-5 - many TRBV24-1 CATSGIRDRKSNQPQHF TGTGCCACCAGTGGTATCCGGGACCGAAAATCCAATCAGCCCCAGCATTTT
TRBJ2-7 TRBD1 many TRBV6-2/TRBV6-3 CASSNGQGLDEQYF TGTGCCAGCAGTAACGGACAGGGGTTGGACGAGCAGTACTTC
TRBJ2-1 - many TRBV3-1 CASSQESGRPLYNEQFF TGTGCCAGCAGCCAAGAGTCCGGCAGGCCCCTCTACAATGAGCAGTTCTTC
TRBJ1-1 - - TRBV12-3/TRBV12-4 CASSFDGFEAFF TGTGCCAGCAGTTTTGACGGGTTTGAAGCTTTCTTT
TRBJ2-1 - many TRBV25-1 CASSDSFDPETYNEQFF TGTGCCAGCAGTGATTCTTTCGACCCGGAAACATACAATGAGCAGTTCTTC
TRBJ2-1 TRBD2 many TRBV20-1 CSARDRRRSGRATYEQFF TGCAGTGCTAGAGATCGCCGTCGGAGCGGGAGGGCCACTTATGAGCAGTTCTTC
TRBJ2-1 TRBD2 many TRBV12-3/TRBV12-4 CASSSGLAGVSYNEQFF TGTGCCAGCAGTTCGGGACTAGCGGGCGTCTCCTACAATGAGCAGTTCTTC
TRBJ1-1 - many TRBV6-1 CASRVGLYTEAFF TGTGCCAGCAGAGTGGGGCTGTACACTGAAGCTTTCTTT
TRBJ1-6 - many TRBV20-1 CSARDWSRGASSYNSPLHF TGCAGTGCTAGAGATTGGTCTAGGGGGGCGAGCTCCTATAATTCACCCCTCCACTTT
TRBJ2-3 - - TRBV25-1 CASSEPSTTDTQYF TGTGCCAGCAGTGAACCTAGCACCACAGATACGCAGTATTTT
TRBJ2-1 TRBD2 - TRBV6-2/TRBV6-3 CASSYSKGNGRATFF TGTGCCAGCAGTTACTCGAAGGGGAACGGGAGGGCCACGTTCTTC
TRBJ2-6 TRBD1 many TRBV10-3 CAISAGQGGSGANVLTF TGTGCCATCAGTGCGGGACAGGGCGGTTCCGGGGCCAACGTCCTGACTTTC
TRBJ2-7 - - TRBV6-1 CASSEIKVPREQYF TGTGCCAGCAGTGAGATCAAGGTTCCCCGCGAGCAGTACTTC
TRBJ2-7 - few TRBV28 CASSLFVREGDSYEQYF TGTGCCAGCAGTTTATTTGTACGAGAGGGAGACTCCTACGAGCAGTACTTC
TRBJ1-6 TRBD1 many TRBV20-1 CSARERQGFYNSPLHF TGCAGTGCTAGAGAGAGACAGGGATTCTATAATTCACCCCTCCACTTT
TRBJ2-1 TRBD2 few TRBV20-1 CSARDLGTSGSNEQFF TGCAGTGCTAGAGACCTCGGGACTAGCGGGAGCAATGAGCAGTTCTTC
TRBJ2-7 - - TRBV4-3 CASSQDQELVEQYF TGCGCCAGCAGCCAAGATCAGGAGCTTGTAGAGCAGTACTTC
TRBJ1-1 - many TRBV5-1 CASSLNSRGTGTEAFF TGCGCCAGCAGCTTAAACTCACGGGGGACGGGCACTGAAGCTTTCTTT
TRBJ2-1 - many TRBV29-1 CSVEGGIQFF TGCAGCGTTGAAGGGGGGATTCAGTTCTTC
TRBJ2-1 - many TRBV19 CASSMPRYRDEQFF TGTGCCAGTAGTATGCCCCGGTATCGCGATGAGCAGTTCTTC
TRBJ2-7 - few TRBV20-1 CSADGQRYEQYF TGCAGTGCGGACGGGCAGCGCTACGAGCAGTACTTC
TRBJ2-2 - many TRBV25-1 CASSELLTTGELFF TGTGCCAGCAGTGAATTGCTTACGACCGGGGAGCTGTTTTTT
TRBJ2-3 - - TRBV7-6 CASSPRTTTNTQYF TGTGCCAGCAGCCCCCGGACTACGACGAATACGCAGTATTTT
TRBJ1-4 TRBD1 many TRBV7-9 CASSTGAGPGYEKLFF TGTGCCAGCAGTACAGGGGCAGGTCCCGGATATGAAAAACTGTTTTTT
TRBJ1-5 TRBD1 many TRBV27 CASSPHGQGLKDSNQPQHF TGTGCCAGCAGTCCACACGGACAGGGACTAAAAGATAGCAATCAGCCCCAGCATTTT
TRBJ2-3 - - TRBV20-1 CSARGLLETDTQYF TGCAGTGCTAGAGGCCTACTCGAGACAGATACGCAGTATTTT
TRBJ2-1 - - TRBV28 CASSFGYGEQFF TGTGCCAGCAGTTTTGGCTATGGTGAGCAGTTCTTC
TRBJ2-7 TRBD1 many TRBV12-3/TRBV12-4 CASSSLLGTDEQYF TGTGCCAGCAGTTCCCTACTCGGGACAGACGAGCAGTACTTC
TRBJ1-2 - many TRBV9 CASSSREGVYGYTF TGTGCCAGCAGCTCCCGCGAGGGGGTTTATGGCTACACCTTC
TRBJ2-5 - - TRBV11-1 CASITTDPRRSAQETQYF TGTGCCAGCATAACTACAGACCCCCGCAGGAGTGCCCAAGAGACCCAGTACTTC
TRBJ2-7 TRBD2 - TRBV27 CASSLVLAGGSSYEQYF TGTGCCAGCAGTTTGGTACTAGCGGGAGGCAGCTCCTACGAGCAGTACTTC
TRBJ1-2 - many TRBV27 CASSLSILYGYTF TGTGCCAGCAGTTTATCCATATTATATGGCTACACCTTC
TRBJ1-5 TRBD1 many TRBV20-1 CSAGDRGQPQHF TGCAGTGCGGGGGACAGGGGGCAGCCCCAGCATTTT
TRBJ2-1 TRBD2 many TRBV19 CASSWSGGVSSYNEQFF TGTGCCAGTAGTTGGTCGGGAGGGGTGAGCTCCTACAATGAGCAGTTCTTC
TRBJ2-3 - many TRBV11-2 CASSFMTGGGTDTQYF TGTGCCAGCAGCTTCATGACAGGTGGGGGCACAGATACGCAGTATTTT
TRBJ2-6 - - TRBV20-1 CSAARGASYSGANVLTF TGCAGTGCTGCCAGGGGGGCAAGCTACTCTGGGGCCAACGTCCTGACTTTC
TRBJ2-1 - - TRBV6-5 CASSYGGGGLEEQFF TGTGCCAGCAGTTACGGGGGAGGGGGGCTGGAGGAGCAGTTCTTC
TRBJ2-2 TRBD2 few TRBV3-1 CASSPGLAVRPGELFF TGTGCCAGCAGCCCGGGACTAGCGGTCAGACCCGGGGAGCTGTTTTTT
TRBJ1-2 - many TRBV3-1 CASSQGDGLGYTF TGTGCCAGCAGCCAAGGGGACGGACTTGGCTACACCTTC